The rows below give T cell receptor beta chains drawn from one sample of a study of cytomegalovirus exposure and HLA in healthy donors. TCRdb's copy holds only in-frame clones and misses some; the assay was immunoSEQ multiplex PCR. The top ten hold just over 4.5% of the sample, which has about 140,000 clones, 80% seen once. The sequencing input was PBMCs. These TCRs come from a man aged 35 to 55 in good health and CMV-seronegative. Each CDR3 is given with its conserved first and last residue. A D gene is named only where the DNA matches it firmly. For some rows the clone size is stated as once, few or many, or as a class when expanded; others skip it.

NA,TRBV29-1,TRBD1,TRBJ1-1,TGCAGCGGGACAGGGGCCGGAATGAACACTGAAGCTTTCTTT,CSGTGAGMNTEAFF
NA,TRBV7-2,TRBD1,TRBJ1-6,TGTGCCAGCAGCAACCGGGACAGCAAGGAACCCCTCCACTTT,CASSNRDSKEPLHF
NA,TRBV28,NA,TRBJ1-2,TGTGCCAGCAGTCCCACAGGCACCTATGGCTACACCTTC,CASSPTGTYGYTF
NA,TRBV15,NA,TRBJ2-1,TGTGCCACCAGCAGGGGGCGAGACAATGAGCAGTTCTTC,CATSRGRDNEQFF
NA,TRBV14,NA,TRBJ2-2,TGTGCCAGCAGCCAGAGGCGTCCCCGGAACACCGGGGAGCTGTTTTTT,CASSQRRPRNTGELFF
once,TRBV5-8,NA,TRBJ1-1,TGTGCCAGCAGCTCAGGGGTCCCGATGAACACTGAAGCTTTCTTT,CASSSGVPMNTEAFF
NA,TRBV6-5,NA,TRBJ1-5,TGTGCCAGCAGCCACGACAGCCTCAATCAGCCCCAGCATTTT,CASSHDSLNQPQHF
NA,TRBV19,NA,TRBJ1-3,TGTGCCAGTAGGGGCGGACAGTTCTCTGGAAACACCATATATTTT,CASRGGQFSGNTIYF
NA,TRBV7-2,NA,TRBJ1-5,TGTGCCAGCAGCCCGCGAGGGGAGGGTCAGCCCCAGCATTTT,CASSPRGEGQPQHF
NA,TRBV6-1,NA,TRBJ2-3,TGTGCCAGCAGTGCCGTTACGGGAACGCAGTATTTT,CASSAVTGTQYF
NA,TRBV9,NA,TRBJ2-3,TGTGCCAGCAGCGTAGGCGAGGGAGTCACAGATACGCAGTATTTT,CASSVGEGVTDTQYF
NA,TRBV30,NA,TRBJ1-5,TGTGCCTGGAGGACTCCCACAGGTTATAGCAATCAGCCCCAGCATTTT,CAWRTPTGYSNQPQHF
NA,TRBV9,NA,TRBJ1-2,TGTGCCAGCAGCGTAGTCACAGGGAGCTATGGCTACACCTTC,CASSVVTGSYGYTF
NA,TRBV14,NA,TRBJ1-6,TGTGCCAGCAGCCAAGAGGGGGGGCGACCTTTAAAGTCCCTCCACTTT,CASSQEGGRPLKSLHF
few,TRBV6-5,NA,TRBJ1-1,TGTGCCAGCAGAAACACGGCAGGCACTGAAGCTTTCTTT,CASRNTAGTEAFF
NA,TRBV28,NA,TRBJ1-1,TGTGCCAGCAGTTCCCTGACAGGTTTGAACACTGAAGCTTTCTTT,CASSSLTGLNTEAFF
once,TRBV5-1,NA,TRBJ2-3,TGCGCCAGCAGCGCTCCGGACTTCACAGATACGCAGTATTTT,CASSAPDFTDTQYF
NA,TRBV4-2,TRBD1,TRBJ2-1,TGTGCCAGCAGCCGATCCGGGACAGGGGGCGATGAGCAGTTCTTC,CASSRSGTGGDEQFF
NA,TRBV9,TRBD2,TRBJ2-3,TGTGCCAGCAGCGTAGGACTAGCGGGGGCGACGGGCACAGATACGCAGTATTTT,CASSVGLAGATGTDTQYF
NA,TRBV19,TRBD1,TRBJ1-4,TGTGCCAGTAGCGCTGGACAGGGGGGTGAAAAACTGTTTTTT,CASSAGQGGEKLFF
NA,TRBV19,NA,TRBJ2-7,TGTGCCAGTAGTCTGGGGGGCGAGCAGTACTTC,CASSLGGEQYF
NA,TRBV19,TRBD1,TRBJ1-5,TGTGCCAGTAGTGGCCCGGACAGGGTCGCTCAGCCCCAGCATTTT,CASSGPDRVAQPQHF
NA,TRBV9,TRBD2,TRBJ2-5,TGTGCCAGCAGCCGGTCCCGGACTAGCGGGGAAGAGACCCAGTACTTC,CASSRSRTSGEETQYF
NA,TRBV27,NA,TRBJ2-3,TGTGCCAGCAGTTTCAGTCACAGGGAAAACCTCGGCACAGATACGCAGTATTTT,CASSFSHRENLGTDTQYF
NA,TRBV2,TRBD2,TRBJ2-1,TGTGCCAGCACCCTAGCGGGGGTGGGTGAGCAGTTCTTC,CASTLAGVGEQFF
NA,TRBV29-1,NA,TRBJ2-7,TGCAGCGTTGAAGCGGGTCGGAAAATGCAGTACTTC,CSVEAGRKMQYF
once,TRBV5-6,TRBD1,TRBJ2-5,TGTGCCAGCAGCCGAACAGGGGACCCCTTCCAAGAGACCCAGTACTTC,CASSRTGDPFQETQYF
NA,TRBV5-1,TRBD1,TRBJ2-7,TGCGCCAGCAGCTTACGATGGACAGGGAATCGCGAGCAGTACTTC,CASSLRWTGNREQYF
NA,TRBV7-3,NA,TRBJ2-1,TGTGCCAGCAGCGACGGGTGGAGTGAGCAGTTCTTC,CASSDGWSEQFF
NA,TRBV6-1,TRBD1,TRBJ1-5,TGTGCCAGCACCCCATCAGGGGGCACTCAGCCCCAGCATTTT,CASTPSGGTQPQHF
NA,TRBV9,NA,TRBJ1-1,TGTGCCAGCAGCGGTCAACCAGGGGCTGAAGCTTTCTTT,CASSGQPGAEAFF
NA,TRBV6-5,NA,TRBJ1-2,TGTGCCAGCGCTAATTACTATGGCTACACCTTC,CASANYYGYTF
NA,TRBV13,TRBD1,TRBJ1-4,TGTGCCAGCAGTAGACAGGGACTGAATGAAAAACTGTTTTTT,CASSRQGLNEKLFF
NA,TRBV2,TRBD1,TRBJ2-5,TGTGCCAGCAGTCTAGGACAGGGAATTCTCCAAGAGACCCAGTACTTC,CASSLGQGILQETQYF
NA,TRBV6-5,NA,TRBJ2-3,TGTGCCAGCAGTTACTCGGGCCCTGAATTGGGAGATACGCAGTATTTT,CASSYSGPELGDTQYF
NA,TRBV28,TRBD1,TRBJ2-6,TGTGCCAGCAGTTTACACGGTGTGGCCAGGGGGTACTCTGGGGCCAACGTCCTGACTTTC,CASSLHGVARGYSGANVLTF
NA,TRBV6-1,NA,TRBJ2-7,TGTGCCAGCAGTTCGCCCCGGGGCTCCTACGAGCAGTACTTC,CASSSPRGSYEQYF
NA,TRBV1,NA,TRBJ1-1,TGCACCAGCAGCCAAGATGGTAGGGACAGGGGTACGGAAGCTTTCTTT,CTSSQDGRDRGTEAFF
NA,TRBV5-1,TRBD1,TRBJ1-1,TGCGCCAGCAGCTCCTGGACAGGGGAAAACACTGAAGCTTTCTTT,CASSSWTGENTEAFF
NA,TRBV29-1,TRBD2,TRBJ2-1,TGCAGCGTTAAACCTGGACTAGCGGGGGGAGGTAATGAGCAGTTCTTC,CSVKPGLAGGGNEQFF
NA,TRBV6-6,NA,TRBJ2-3,TGTGCCAGCAGTTACTCGCTTGACTACACAGATACGCAGTATTTT,CASSYSLDYTDTQYF
NA,TRBV6-5,TRBD1,TRBJ1-1,TGTGCCAGCAGTTACAGACAGGGTAGGACCACTGAAGCTTTCTTT,CASSYRQGRTTEAFF
NA,TRBV4-1,NA,TRBJ2-1,TGCGCCAGCAGCCATGTAGACAATGAGCAGTTCTTC,CASSHVDNEQFF
NA,TRBV9,NA,TRBJ2-1,TGTGCCAGCAGCGTAGGCAGGGTAGGTGTCGATGAGCAGTTCTTC,CASSVGRVGVDEQFF
NA,TRBV6-5,NA,TRBJ1-6,TGTGCCAGCAGTTACACGGGGGACTCACCCCTCCACTTT,CASSYTGDSPLHF
NA,TRBV5-1,TRBD1,TRBJ2-7,TGCGCCAGCAGCGAACAGACCGGGACAGCACCCTACGAGCAGTACTTC,CASSEQTGTAPYEQYF
NA,TRBV29-1,NA,TRBJ2-1,TGCAGCGTTGAATCCCCAACCCAGGGTGGTGGCAATGAGCAGTTCTTC,CSVESPTQGGGNEQFF
few,TRBV7-8,NA,TRBJ1-1,TGTGCCACCTTTAACAGGGTGGGGGACACTGAAGCTTTCTTT,CATFNRVGDTEAFF
NA,TRBV9,TRBD2,TRBJ2-2,TGTGCCAGCAGCGTAGACAGCGGGGGGGCCCCCGGGGAGCTGTTTTTT,CASSVDSGGAPGELFF
NA,TRBV4-1,NA,TRBJ2-2,TGCGCCAGCAGCCCCGCAAGTGGGCGAGGGACCGGGGAGCTGTTTTTT,CASSPASGRGTGELFF
NA,TRBV9,TRBD1,TRBJ1-2,TGTGCCAGCAGTAGACAGGGAGCCTTCTATGGCTACACCTTC,CASSRQGAFYGYTF
NA,TRBV28,NA,TRBJ1-6,TGTGCCAGCAGACGGGATTTTAGTTCACCCCTCCACTTT,CASRRDFSSPLHF
few,TRBV12-5,TRBD2,TRBJ2-3,TGTGCTAGTGGTACCTCGGGGGGAATCTCAGATACGCAGTATTTT,CASGTSGGISDTQYF